This entry features one T cell receptor (beta chain) sequence. Using its own MiXCR run on the 5' RACE reads, TCRdb lists one record per CDR3 protein. The sample records 290,000 or so distinct CDR3 sequences, roughly 21% being singletons. The record originates from a study of T-cell memory formation after mild COVID-19. Unmatched junction bases numbered 5, after V lost 2 bases and J lost 5 bases. Germline V gene sequence: CDR1 SGHTA, CDR2 FQGNSA. The CDR3 runs to 14 residues. This clonotype was obtained from a man aged 18 to 30 who had mild COVID-19 (a few samples of this study predate the infection). Cell type and time point are not known. The chain joins TRBV7-2 to TRBJ1-1; 7 nucleotides agree with TRBD1. The sample consisted of PBMCs or a T cell subset sorted from them (not recorded which). The CDR3 DNA is TGTGCCAGCAGCTTAAGGGACAGAGGAACTGAAGCTTTCTTT. Translating gives CASSLRDRGTEAFF.